Listed here is a single TCR beta chain. The record originates from a study of blood T cell repertoires in COVID-19. Study background: Material from acute and convalescent COVID-19 was sourced from the United States, Italy and Spain.

Residents of approximately 25 US areas, aged roughly 18 to 89 years, made up the participants. Cohort placement rested on clinical history that participants reported themselves. As processed by the authors: Estimated nucleated cell counts came from reference gene primer amplification. TCRdb keeps only in-frame clones here, not all; method: immunoSEQ multiplex PCR. V and J calls and clone size come straight from that table; D and trimming were deduced from the DNA. This table has about 480,000 clones, about nine tenths appearing once. This receptor was identified in a woman aged 60 to 75 who had recovered from COVID-19. Sequencing was done on a sample of PBMCs or T cells enriched from blood (not recorded which).

CDR3 sequence reads: CASSLGGREAFF. The CDR3 bases are TGCGCCAGCAGCTTGGGGGGGCGTGAGGCTTTCTTT. This sequence joins TRBV5-1 and TRBJ1-1, with D tentatively TRBD1 (6 bases). Trimming pared 0 bases from V and 11 bases from J, leaving 11 bases between. The length of the CDR3 is 12 residues. Looked up from germline, CDR1 is SGHRS and CDR2 is YFSETQ.